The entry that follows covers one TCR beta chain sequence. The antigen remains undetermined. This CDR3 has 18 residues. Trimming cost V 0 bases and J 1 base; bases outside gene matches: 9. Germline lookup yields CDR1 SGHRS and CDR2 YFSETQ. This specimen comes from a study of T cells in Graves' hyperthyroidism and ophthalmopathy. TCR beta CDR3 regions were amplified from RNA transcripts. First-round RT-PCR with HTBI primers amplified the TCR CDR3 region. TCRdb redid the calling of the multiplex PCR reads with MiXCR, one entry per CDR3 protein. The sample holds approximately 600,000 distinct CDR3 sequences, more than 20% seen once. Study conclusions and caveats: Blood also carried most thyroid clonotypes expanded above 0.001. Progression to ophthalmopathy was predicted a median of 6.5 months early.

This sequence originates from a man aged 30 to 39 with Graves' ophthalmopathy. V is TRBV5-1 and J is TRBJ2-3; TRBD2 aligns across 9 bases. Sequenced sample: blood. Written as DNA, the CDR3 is TGCGCCAGCAGCTTGGCGAACGCGGGAGGGAGGGGCACAGATACGCAGTATTTT. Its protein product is CASSLANAGGRGTDTQYF.